This T cell receptor beta chain was observed in a study of T cells after posttransplantation cyclophosphamide. In germline, CDR1 is SGHTA, CDR2 FQGNSA. This CDR3 comprises 16 residues. V shed 5 bases, J shed 6 bases, and the junction held 8 bases outside the gene matches. Control samples came 1 year after myeloablative marrow transplants with methotrexate plus calcineurin inhibitor. Repertoires were generated with immunoSEQ multiplex PCR, while TCRdb's copy carries only in-frame clones and drops some. The sample gives roughly 15,000 clones, around 86% of which show up once; roughly 4% is in the top ten.

This sequence was found in a male patient aged 50 or older who received an allogeneic stem cell transplant from an unrelated donor, was CMV-positive, and had chronic GVHD only. Some of the T cells may derive from the graft donor. The input for sequencing was PBMCs, taken after an allogeneic stem cell transplant with a calcineurin inhibitor and methotrexate. The V and J genes are TRBV7-2 and TRBJ2-7; 15 bases align to TRBD2. For the CDR3, the DNA is TGTGCCAGCAGCGCCAGGACTAGCGGGAGGGCCCTCGAGCAGTACTTC. Translating it yields CASSARTSGRALEQYF.